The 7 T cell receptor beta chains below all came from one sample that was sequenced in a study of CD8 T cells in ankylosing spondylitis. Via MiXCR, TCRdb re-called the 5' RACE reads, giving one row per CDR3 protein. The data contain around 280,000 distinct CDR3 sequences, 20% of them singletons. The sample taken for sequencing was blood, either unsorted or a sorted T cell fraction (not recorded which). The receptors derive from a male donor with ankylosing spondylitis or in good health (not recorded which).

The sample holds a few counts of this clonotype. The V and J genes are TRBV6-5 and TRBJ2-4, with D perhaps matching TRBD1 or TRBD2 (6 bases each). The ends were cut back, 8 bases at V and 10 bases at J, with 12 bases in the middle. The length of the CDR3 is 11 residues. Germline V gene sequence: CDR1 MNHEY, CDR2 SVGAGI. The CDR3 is CASGQGRIQYF. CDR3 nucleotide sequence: TGTGCCAGCGGGCAGGGGAGGATTCAGTACTTC.

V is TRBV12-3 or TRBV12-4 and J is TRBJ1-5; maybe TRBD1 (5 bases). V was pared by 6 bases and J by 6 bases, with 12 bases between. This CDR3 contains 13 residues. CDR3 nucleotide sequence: TGTGCCAGCAGCTCGACGGACACTCAGCCCCAGCATTTT. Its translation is CASSSTDTQPQHF.

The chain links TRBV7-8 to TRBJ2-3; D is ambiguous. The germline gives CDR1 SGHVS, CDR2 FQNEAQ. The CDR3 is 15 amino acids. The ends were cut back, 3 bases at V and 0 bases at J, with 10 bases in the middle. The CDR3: CASSFTTSSTDTQYF. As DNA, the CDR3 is TGTGCCAGCAGCTTCACGACATCTAGCACAGATACGCAGTATTTT.

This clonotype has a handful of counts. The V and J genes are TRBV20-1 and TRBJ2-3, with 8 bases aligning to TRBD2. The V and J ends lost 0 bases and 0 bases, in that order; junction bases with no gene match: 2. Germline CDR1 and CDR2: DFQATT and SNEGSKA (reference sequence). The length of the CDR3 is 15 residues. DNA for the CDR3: TGCAGTGCTAGAGAAAGCGGGGGAAGCACAGATACGCAGTATTTT. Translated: CSARESGGSTDTQYF.

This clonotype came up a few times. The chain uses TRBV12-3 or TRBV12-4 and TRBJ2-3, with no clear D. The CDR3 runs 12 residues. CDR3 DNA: TGTGCTAGCTTGCCCTCTTTGGATACGCAGTATTTT. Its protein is CASLPSLDTQYF.

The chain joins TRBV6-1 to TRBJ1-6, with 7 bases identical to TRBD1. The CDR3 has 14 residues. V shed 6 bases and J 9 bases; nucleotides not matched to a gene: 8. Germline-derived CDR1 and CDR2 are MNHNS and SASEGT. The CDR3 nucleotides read TGTGCCAGCAGAGCCGGGACAGATTTTTCACCCCTCCACTTT. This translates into CASRAGTDFSPLHF.

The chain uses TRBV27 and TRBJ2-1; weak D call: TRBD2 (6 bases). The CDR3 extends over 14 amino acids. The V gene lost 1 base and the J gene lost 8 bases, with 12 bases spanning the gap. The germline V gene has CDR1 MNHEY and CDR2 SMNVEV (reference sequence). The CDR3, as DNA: TGTGCCAGCAGTTTATACGGAGGCGGGGATGAGCAGTTCTTC. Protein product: CASSLYGGGDEQFF.